This T cell receptor beta chain was recovered during a study of response to subunit inactivated influenza vaccine (dated by TCRdb to between 2018 and 2020). Study-level background: To follow how T cells responded to a trivalent subunit inactivated influenza vaccine, the researchers relied on deep quantitative profiling of the T cell receptor repertoire. Broader findings and caveats from the paper: The authors suggested that each seasonal influenza vaccination may recruit only a limited number of new T cells.

For this clonotype: Its antigen target is currently unknown. No base quality values were provided; no much bigger clone lies one nucleotide off.

Library preparation used RT-PCR. TCRdb records Illumina HiSeq 2500 as the sequencer. The public reads were quality trimmed at Q25 with fastp and then assembled into clones with MiXCR by TCRdb, keeping productive beta chains. CDR3 protein sequences are deduplicated, and each keeps its most common genes and DNA. This sample lists almost 600,000 distinct CDR3 sequences; 14% were detected once. Approximately 12% of the sample belongs to the ten largest clones. The germline V end is reduced by 5 bases and the J end by 4 bases; junction bases left unmatched: 7. For CDR1 and CDR2, the germline V gene (reference sequence) lists DFQATT and SNEGSKA. The CDR3 covers 14 residues, taking in both the cysteine and the phenylalanine. This entry keeps only the CDR3 DNA: 42 bases, framed from base 1.

Sequenced here: PBMCs from blood, sampled 12 days after vaccination. This clonotype was obtained from a middle-aged man who received an inactivated influenza vaccine. Donor details come from another sample of the same person, matched by shared clones. Recombination joined TRBV20-1 with TRBJ2-5; TRBD2 agrees with 10 junctional bases. The CDR3 in this case is CSASVLAGVETQYF. Here is the DNA: TGCAGTGCTTCCGTTCTAGCGGGAGTAGAGACCCAGTACTTC.